What follows is one TCR beta chain and its context. What it recognizes is unknown. Collection occurred without any documented infections or immune events in donors. These data originate in a study of identifying expanded T cells in peripheral blood. Study-wide findings and caveats: Technical replicates showed roughly 1.2 changed clones; approximately 2 weeks around 15; four weeks 19. Approximately two-week clone count variance significantly increased as total template count grew.

V was trimmed by 2 bases and J by 8 bases, leaving 21 bases between them. Per germline, CDR1 MNHNS and CDR2 SASEGT. The CDR3 spans 16 residues. The protocol was immunoSEQ multiplex PCR, while the TCRdb copy is restricted to in-frame clones and leaves out a portion. The top ten clones hold 4% to 5.5% of a sample with approximately 90,000 clones, approximately 85% of them seen once. V is TRBV6-1 and J is TRBJ1-2, with D unclear. The specimen was blood. This clonotype was sampled from a person aged 18 to 69 in good health. CDR3 in DNA: TGTGCCAGCAGTGAAAACCCCTTTACTTTAAATCGGGGCTACACCTTC. This encodes CASSENPFTLNRGYTF.